The 27 T cell receptor beta chains below come from one sample, sequenced in a study of blood T cells in healthy people across ages. Combining a sample-barcoded 5' primer with a J-beta primer mix, a second PCR ran for roughly 6 to 12 cycles. Using its own MiXCR run on the 5' RACE reads, TCRdb lists one record per CDR3 protein. The data hold 540,000 or so distinct CDR3 sequences, with around 24% observed a single time. These data also featured in a second study, about T cells of mothers and their children.

The sequenced sample consisted of blood. Receptors were obtained from a boy younger than 18 in good health.

This clonotype was counted a few times. The V call is TRBV20-1, the J call TRBJ2-5, with TRBD2 identical over 9 bases. The J call is in doubt because the DNA end fits TRBJ2-1 better. Per germline, CDR1 DFQATT and CDR2 SNEGSKA (reference sequence). The CDR3 is 13 residues long. The CDR3 DNA reads as TGCAGTGCGCCGCGGGGGGGGAACAATGAGCAGTTCTTC. This gives the protein CSAPRGGNNEQFF.

In its sample, this clonotype was seen a few times. The V gene is TRBV12-3 or TRBV12-4, the J gene TRBJ1-4; D is unresolved. V was cut by 5 bases and J by 4 bases, with 17 bases left in between. CDR3 length: 16 residues. The CDR3 protein is CASSPRGASYNEKLFF. In nucleotides, the CDR3 is TGTGCCAGCAGTCCCAGAGGAGCTTCCTATAATGAAAAACTGTTTTTT.

This chain connects TRBV12-5 to TRBJ2-7; 8 bases match TRBD2. After removal of 6 bases from V and 7 bases from J, the junction contained 8 bases not matched to a gene. CDR1 LGHNT and CDR2 FRNRAP come from the germline V gene. This CDR3 has 13 amino acids. The CDR3 spells CASGPGGGNEQYF. The CDR3 coding sequence is TGTGCTAGTGGCCCCGGGGGGGGGAATGAGCAGTACTTC.

This clonotype was picked up a small number of times. The chain is built from TRBV20-1 and TRBJ1-5, with D maybe TRBD1 (5 bases). Trimming cost V 3 bases and J 11 bases, with 17 bases left between them. The CDR3 covers 13 residues. The germline V gene encodes CDR1 DFQATT and CDR2 SNEGSKA (reference sequence). This CDR3 is CSASWDRVMSQHF. Written as DNA, the CDR3 is TGCAGTGCTAGCTGGGACCGGGTAATGTCCCAGCATTTT.

This chain links TRBV20-1 with TRBJ2-1; no reliable D call. Near its end, the DNA agrees better with TRBJ2-7, so the J call may be wrong. Per the germline V gene, CDR1 is DFQATT and CDR2 is SNEGSKA (reference sequence). The CDR3 consists of 15 residues. CDR3 bases: TGCAGTGCTAGGCGAGGCGCTGGGCCTATGATAGAGCAGTACTTC. The encoded protein is CSARRGAGPMIEQYF.

This clonotype was counted only a few times. The chain uses TRBV28 and TRBJ2-7; D uncertain. The V gene lost 6 bases and the J gene lost 9 bases, with 15 bases spanning the gap. Germline assignment: CDR1 MDHEN and CDR2 SYDVKM. The CDR3 contains 12 residues. As DNA, the CDR3 is TGTGCCAGCAGCCGTACATCAGTGGGGCAGTACTTC. Translated: CASSRTSVGQYF.

The CDR3 sequence is CASSDPRGMNTEAFF. The CDR3 region has the DNA TGTGCCAGCAGCGACCCGAGAGGGATGAACACTGAAGCTTTCTTT. This chain uses TRBV28 with TRBJ1-1; D is undetermined. V lost 6 bases to trimming and J lost 0 bases, with 14 bases between them. Germline CDR1 MDHEN, CDR2 SYDVKM. This CDR3 is 15 amino acids long.

This chain connects TRBV7-9 to TRBJ2-1, with 11 bases that match TRBD2. The trim removed 5 bases at V and 7 bases at J, leaving 10 bases unmatched. The CDR3 has 16 amino acids. From germline, CDR1 is SEHNR and CDR2 FQNEAQ (reference sequence). The CDR3 is CASSPRLAGLVNEQFF. The CDR3 DNA is TGTGCCAGCAGCCCCCGACTAGCGGGACTGGTGAATGAGCAGTTCTTC.

In this sample, this clonotype turned up a few times. The gene calls are TRBV6-5 and TRBJ2-7, with a possible D match to TRBD1 (5 bases). CDR3 length: 15 residues. CDR1 and CDR2 from the germline V gene are MNHEY and SVGAGI. V dropped 0 bases and J dropped 2 bases, with 11 bases sitting between them. CDR3 DNA: TGTGCCAGCAGTTACTCGCCAGGGTTAACCTACGAGCAGTACTTC. It codes for CASSYSPGLTYEQYF.

The chain joins TRBV13 to TRBJ2-1; D may be TRBD2 (6 bases). The DNA matches TRBJ2-7 better at its end, which makes the J call doubtful. Germline loops: CDR1 PRHDT, CDR2 FYEKMQ (reference sequence). The CDR3 has 15 residues. The CDR3 is CASSLVGIRRDEQYF. As DNA, the CDR3 is TGTGCCAGCAGCTTAGTTGGGATCCGGAGGGACGAGCAGTACTTC.

The chain uses TRBV6-5 and TRBJ2-1, with D tentatively TRBD2 (7 bases). The CDR3 consists of 16 residues. Trimming took 4 bases from V and 1 from J, leaving 14 bases between them. Per the germline V gene, CDR1 is MNHEY and CDR2 is SVGAGI. The CDR3 is CASSSRGGHSYNEQFF. The CDR3 coding sequence is TGTGCCAGCAGTTCAAGGGGGGGCCATTCCTACAATGAGCAGTTCTTC.

This clonotype was seen only a few times. The chain recombines TRBV7-3 with TRBJ2-3; possibly TRBD2 for D (5 bases). Trimming shortened V by 3 bases and J by 0 bases, and 10 bases separated the two germline ends. This CDR3 is built from 15 residues. The germline V gene encodes CDR1 SGHTA and CDR2 FQGTGA. The CDR3 DNA reads TGTGCCAGCAGCTTCCGGCGGGCCAGCACAGATACGCAGTATTTT. Translation: CASSFRRASTDTQYF. Complete variable domain (other parts from reference TRBV7-3 and TRBJ2-3): GAGVSQTPSNKVTEKGKYVELRCDPISGHTALYWYRQSLGQGPEFLIYFQGTGAADDSGLPNDRFFAVRPEGSVSTLKIQRTERGDSAVYLCASSFRRASTDTQYFGPGTRLTVL.

The gene calls are TRBV9 and TRBJ2-1, with 9 bases matching TRBD1. The end of the DNA fits TRBJ2-7 better, so the J call may be wrong. Germline V gives CDR1 SGDLS, CDR2 YYNGEE. This CDR3 spans 16 amino acids. The DNA of the CDR3 is TGTGCCAGCAGCGCCTGGAGGGGACAGGGAACCTACGAGCAGTACTTC. This codes for CASSAWRGQGTYEQYF.

In this sample, this clonotype turned up a few times. Being one base from a much bigger clone, this may be a read error. The chain couples TRBV29-1 to TRBJ2-3, with 8 bases matching TRBD1. Germline assignment: CDR1 SQVTM and CDR2 ANQGSEA. The length of the CDR3 is 13 residues. V shed 4 bases, J shed 0 bases, and the junction held 0 bases outside the gene matches. CDR3 nucleotides: TGCAGCGTTGGGACAGGGAGCACAGATACGCAGTATTTT. Translating it yields CSVGTGSTDTQYF.

This chain uses TRBV7-9 with TRBJ1-1; 10 bases are shared with TRBD1. The length of the CDR3 is 15 residues. The V gene end was trimmed by 5 bases and the J gene end by 1 base; junction bases not matched to a gene: 4. The V gene's germline CDR1 is SEHNR and CDR2 FQNEAQ (reference sequence). In DNA form, the CDR3 reads TGTGCCAGCAGCCACCGGGACAGGGGGAACACTGAAGCTTTCTTT. Amino acid sequence: CASSHRDRGNTEAFF.

This clonotype has only one observation. The chain joins TRBV7-2 to TRBJ2-1, with D perhaps TRBD1 (8 bases). Germline CDR1 and CDR2: SGHTA and FQGNSA. The CDR3 contains 14 residues. V was cut by 5 bases and J by 10 bases, with 18 bases left in between. This CDR3 reads CASSPTAGDREQFF. In DNA, the CDR3 is TGTGCCAGCAGCCCCACCGCGGGGGACAGGGAGCAGTTCTTC. The full variable domain, in which reference TRBV7-2 and TRBJ2-1 provide the parts outside the CDR3, is GAGVSQSPSNKVTEKGKDVELRCDPISGHTALYWYRQSLGQGLEFLIYFQGNSAPDKSGLPSDRFSAERTGGSVSTLTIQRTQQEDSAVYLCASSPTAGDREQFFGPGTRLTVL.

V usage is TRBV7-2 and J usage is TRBJ2-1, with 7 bases that match TRBD2. The DNA end lines up better with TRBJ2-5; the J call may be wrong. Per the germline V gene, CDR1 is SGHTA and CDR2 is FQGNSA. CDR3 length: 16 residues. The CDR3 DNA reads as TGTGCCAGCAGCTCAGTAGCGGGCACCGCAAAAGGGACCCAGTACTTC. Translation gives CASSSVAGTAKGTQYF.

The V gene is TRBV20-1, the J gene TRBJ2-5; a possible D gene is TRBD2 (5 bases). Germline CDR1 is DFQATT and CDR2 is SNEGSKA (reference sequence). Trimming took off 6 bases at V and 11 bases at J, with 25 bases between the two ends. This CDR3 region has 14 residues. DNA of the CDR3: TGCAGTGCACCAGGACTGGGGTCCATCGGAGAGCAGTACTTC. Translating it yields CSAPGLGSIGEQYF.

This clonotype was seen a single time. The chain couples TRBV20-1 to TRBJ1-2; D gene unclear. V was shortened by 3 bases and J by 1 base, with 15 bases between the two germline ends. The CDR3 totals 15 residues. In germline, CDR1 is DFQATT, CDR2 SNEGSKA (reference sequence). CDR3 sequence: CSASTLEQSNYGYTF. The CDR3 DNA reads as TGCAGTGCTAGCACCCTTGAACAAAGTAACTATGGCTACACCTTC.

The chain joins TRBV7-9 to TRBJ2-2; D is ambiguous. The CDR3 sequence is 12 residues long. Germline V lookup: CDR1 SEHNR, CDR2 FQNEAQ (reference sequence). Trimming shortened V by 1 base and J by 9 bases, and 6 bases separated the two germline ends. CDR3 region: CASSLEERELFF. CDR3 coding DNA: TGTGCCAGCAGCTTAGAAGAGAGGGAGCTGTTTTTT.

The rearrangement links TRBV4-3 to TRBJ2-1; D is perhaps TRBD2 (5 bases). The CDR3 is 16 amino acids. CDR1 LGHNA and CDR2 YSLEER come from the germline V gene. Trimming pared 2 bases from V and 7 bases from J, leaving 18 bases between. CDR3 sequence (DNA): TGCGCCAGCAGCCAACAGAGCTGGGGAGTGGAAAATGAGCAGTTCTTC. This gives the protein CASSQQSWGVENEQFF.

This clonotype has only a few counts. CDR3 coding DNA: TGTGCCACCAGTGATTCTTGGCGGGAGGGCCACAATGAGCAGTTCTTC. Translated, it gives CATSDSWREGHNEQFF. V gene TRBV24-1 combines with J gene TRBJ2-5; the match to TRBD2 covers 9 bases. The J call may be mistaken, given a closer DNA end match to TRBJ2-1. The CDR3 spans 16 residues. The V gene's germline CDR1 is KGHDR and CDR2 SFDVKD.

The rearrangement joins TRBV5-1 to TRBJ2-1, with no clear D. With 3 bases removed from V and 5 bases from J, the gap between germline ends came to 9 bases. This CDR3 has 13 residues. Germline V gene data show CDR1 as SGHRS and CDR2 as YFSETQ. The CDR3 sequence is CASSSQTNNEQFF. CDR3 DNA: TGCGCCAGCAGCTCGCAAACTAACAATGAGCAGTTCTTC.

This chain joins TRBV6-1 and TRBJ1-2; D ambiguous. The germline V gene encodes CDR1 MNHNS and CDR2 SASEGT. The CDR3 totals 16 residues. V shed 1 base and J shed 0 bases, with 12 bases lying between them. CDR3 region: CASSEGRKAANYGYTF. CDR3 bases: TGTGCCAGCAGTGAAGGGCGAAAAGCGGCTAACTATGGCTACACCTTC.

The rearrangement joins TRBV12-3 or TRBV12-4 to TRBJ2-1; a possible D gene is TRBD2 (6 bases). CDR3 size: 14 residues. Trimming removed 6 bases from V and 8 bases from J, with 17 bases in between. In DNA, the CDR3 is TGTGCCAGCAGCCTGGGCCTGGGGGGATATGAGCAGTTCTTC. Protein: CASSLGLGGYEQFF.

This clonotype has just a few counts. The genes are TRBV25-1 and TRBJ2-3; 9 nucleotides line up with TRBD2. The CDR3 extends over 14 amino acids. Germline V gene lookup returns CDR1 MGHDK and CDR2 SYGVNS. V dropped 1 base and J dropped 5; count of bases not matched to a gene: 1. In nucleotides, the CDR3 is TGTGCCAGCAGTGAATCTAGCGGGGAAGATACGCAGTATTTT. Translated, it gives CASSESSGEDTQYF.

This clonotype occurred a few times. One end of the junction fails to match germline, which may point to a read error. The chain employs TRBV5-1 and TRBJ1-4; weak D call: TRBD1 (5 bases). Per germline, CDR1 SGHRS and CDR2 YFSETQ. The CDR3 has 18 residues. CDR3 DNA: TGTGCCAGCAGCAGCCGGGACGGATCCTTGATGGGGAATGAAAAACTGTTTTTT. Amino acid sequence: CASSSRDGSLMGNEKLFF.